The 3 T cell receptor beta chains presented below share a single source sample, sequenced in a study of blood T cell repertoires in COVID-19. Produced via immunoSEQ multiplex PCR; TCRdb's table is partial and in-frame only. The sample includes some 330,000 clones, 80% to 85% seen only once; the top ten take approximately 5%. The sample consisted of PBMCs or T cells enriched from blood (not recorded which). Receptor source: a woman between 45 and 65 years old who had recovered from COVID-19.

This chain joins TRBV19 and TRBJ2-2, with D possibly TRBD1 on 6 matching bases. From germline, CDR1 is LNHDA and CDR2 SQIVND (reference sequence). V was clipped by 4 bases and J by 6 bases, with 12 bases between them. CDR3 length: 14 amino acids. In DNA form, the CDR3 reads TGTGCCAGTAGTAACAAGAGGGGGTCCGGGGAGCTGTTTTTT. It yields the protein CASSNKRGSGELFF.

The V and J genes are TRBV11-2 and TRBJ1-2, with D unclear. The CDR3 runs to 15 residues. The V gene's germline CDR1 is SGHAT and CDR2 FQNNGV. V lost 2 bases and J 0 bases, leaving 10 bases between the germline ends. CDR3 in DNA: TGTGCCAGCAGCTTAATCCTGGGAGCTAACTATGGCTACACCTTC. This codes for CASSLILGANYGYTF. The complete variable domain, with remaining parts taken from reference TRBV11-2 and TRBJ1-2, reads EAGVAQSPRYKIIEKRQSVAFWCNPISGHATLYWYQQILGQGPKLLIQFQNNGVVDDSQLPKDRFSAERLKGVDSTLKIQPAKLEDSAVYLCASSLILGANYGYTFGSGTRLTVV.

In this sample, this clone turned up once. J is TRBJ2-1 and V is TRBV9, with 8 bases lining up with TRBD2. Germline-derived CDR1 and CDR2 are SGDLS and YYNGEE. The CDR3 extends over 17 amino acids. V shed 0 bases, J shed 3 bases, and the junction held 8 bases outside the gene matches. DNA for the CDR3: TGTGCCAGCAGCGTAGCTCTGACTAGCGTCCGCTACAATGAGCAGTTCTTC. Its protein is CASSVALTSVRYNEQFF.